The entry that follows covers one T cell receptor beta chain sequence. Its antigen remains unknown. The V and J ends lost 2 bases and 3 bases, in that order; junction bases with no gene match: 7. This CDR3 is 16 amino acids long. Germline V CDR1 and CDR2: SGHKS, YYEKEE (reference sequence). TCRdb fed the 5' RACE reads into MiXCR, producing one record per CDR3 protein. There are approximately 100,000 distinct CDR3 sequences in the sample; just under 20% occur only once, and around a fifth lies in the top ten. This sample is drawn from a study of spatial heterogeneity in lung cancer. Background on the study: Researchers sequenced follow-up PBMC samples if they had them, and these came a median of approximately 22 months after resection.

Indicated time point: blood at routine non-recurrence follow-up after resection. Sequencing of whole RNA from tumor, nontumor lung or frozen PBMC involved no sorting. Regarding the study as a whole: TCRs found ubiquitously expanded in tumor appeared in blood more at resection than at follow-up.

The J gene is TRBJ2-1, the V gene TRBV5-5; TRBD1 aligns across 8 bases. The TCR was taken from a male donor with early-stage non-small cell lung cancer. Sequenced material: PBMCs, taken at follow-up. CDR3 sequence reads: CASSLGMGTGYNEQFF. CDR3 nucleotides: TGTGCCAGCAGCTTAGGAATGGGGACAGGCTACAATGAGCAGTTCTTC.